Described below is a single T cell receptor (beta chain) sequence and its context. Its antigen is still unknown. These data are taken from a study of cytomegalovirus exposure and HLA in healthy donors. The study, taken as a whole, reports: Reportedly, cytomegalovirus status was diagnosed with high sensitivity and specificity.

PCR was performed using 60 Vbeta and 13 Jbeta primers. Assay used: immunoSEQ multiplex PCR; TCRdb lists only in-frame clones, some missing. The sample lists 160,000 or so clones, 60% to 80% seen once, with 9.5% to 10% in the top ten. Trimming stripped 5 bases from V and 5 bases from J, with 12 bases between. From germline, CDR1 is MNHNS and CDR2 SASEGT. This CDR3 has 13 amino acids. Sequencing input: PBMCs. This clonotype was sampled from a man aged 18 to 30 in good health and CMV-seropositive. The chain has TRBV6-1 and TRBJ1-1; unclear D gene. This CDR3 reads CASSLPPGTEAFF. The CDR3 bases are TGTGCCAGCAGTCTCCCCCCGGGTACTGAAGCTTTCTTT.